The source of this T cell receptor beta chain is a study of T cells in localized non-small cell lung cancer. Germline lookup yields CDR1 LNHDA and CDR2 SQIVND (reference sequence). V lost 3 bases and J lost 1, with 1 base in between. The CDR3 has 13 amino acids. TCRdb's copy holds only in-frame clones and misses some; the assay was immunoSEQ multiplex PCR. This repertoire shows 35,000 to 45,000 clones, 70% to 90% found once; its top ten account for approximately 6.4%. The sample consisted of peripheral blood, taken before any cancer treatment. The TCR sequence derives from a woman aged 18 to 50 with stage III lung adenocarcinoma. The rearrangement links TRBV19 to TRBJ2-6; D gene ambiguous. CDR3 bases: TGTGCCAGTAGTATTTCTGGGGCCAACGTCCTGACTTTC. It specifies CASSISGANVLTF.